One and the same sample provided the 16 T cell receptor beta chains below, sequenced in a study of a mutant IDH1 vaccine in newly diagnosed glioma. Time point indicated: baseline, week 1 (first vaccination visit). Noted treatment: pre-vaccination baseline after standard-of-care therapy. The data were produced by immunoSEQ multiplex PCR, yet TCRdb's version contains in-frame clones alone and is incomplete. The data contain approximately 52,000 clones, 60% to 85% of them singletons. Here the sequenced sample was PBMCs, taken from a glioma patient treated with radiotherapy, temozolomide or both. The receptor source for this set is a woman aged 40 to 50 with glioma.

The chain uses TRBV11-2 and TRBJ2-7; D is unresolved. The germline CDR1 and CDR2 sequences are SGHAT and FQNNGV. With 5 bases removed from V and 0 bases from J, the gap between germline ends came to 8 bases. This CDR3 is built from 13 residues. The CDR3 protein is CASSQTPSYEQYF. The DNA of the CDR3 is TGTGCCAGCAGCCAAACCCCCTCCTACGAGCAGTACTTC.

The chain combines TRBV6-1 with TRBJ1-2; unclear D gene. The length of the CDR3 is 16 residues. Trimming removed 1 base from V and 5 bases from J, with 17 bases in between. Looked up from germline, CDR1 is MNHNS and CDR2 is SASEGT. Here the CDR3 reads CASSEVATFASYGYTF. The CDR3 coding sequence is TGTGCCAGCAGTGAAGTCGCAACATTCGCCTCTTATGGCTACACCTTC.

The chain recombines TRBV5-1 with TRBJ1-1, with 7 bases fitting TRBD1. V shed 4 bases, J shed 3 bases, and the junction held 3 bases outside the gene matches. The germline V gene has CDR1 SGHRS and CDR2 YFSETQ. There are 13 residues in the CDR3. DNA of the CDR3: TGCGCCAGCAGCCAGACAGGGTACACTGAAGCTTTCTTT. Residues: CASSQTGYTEAFF.

This clone was found a few times. V usage is TRBV7-2 and J usage is TRBJ1-1; D may be TRBD1 (5 bases). The V gene's germline CDR1 is SGHTA and CDR2 FQGNSA. The CDR3 loop spans 12 amino acids. Trimming pared 5 bases from V and 8 bases from J, leaving 12 bases between. CDR3 region: CASSRTWPEAFF. The CDR3 nucleotides read TGTGCCAGCAGCCGGACATGGCCCGAAGCTTTCTTT.

The V and J genes are TRBV2 and TRBJ2-2; D call uncertain. Germline V gene lookup returns CDR1 SNHLY and CDR2 FYNNEI. Trimming pared 5 bases from V and 0 bases from J, leaving 13 bases between. The CDR3 sequence is 16 residues long. The CDR3 DNA reads as TGTGCCAGCAGTTCATTGGCAGCGACGAACACCGGGGAGCTGTTTTTT. This translates into CASSSLAATNTGELFF.

This clone was seen a few times. The chain employs TRBV29-1 and TRBJ1-3; D unclear. The V gene lost 4 bases and the J gene lost 7 bases, with 8 bases spanning the gap. Per germline, CDR1 SQVTM and CDR2 ANQGSEA. This CDR3 is 11 amino acids long. CDR3 sequence reads: CSVADGNTIYF. The CDR3 coding sequence is TGCAGCGTTGCGGATGGTAACACCATATATTTT.

Concerning this clone itself: A read error may produce the germline difference seen at one junction end. This chain connects TRBV7-7 to TRBJ2-7; unclear D gene. The CDR3 has 17 residues. Germline values: CDR1 SSHAT, CDR2 FNYEAQ (reference sequence). CDR3 in amino acids: CASSSPPRELGPYEQYF. The CDR3 coding sequence is TGTGCTAGCAGCTCCCCCCCCCGAGAGCTGGGTCCCTACGAGCAGTACTTC.

The chain employs TRBV5-1 and TRBJ2-7; 8 bases agree with TRBD2. The CDR3 totals 16 residues. CDR1 and CDR2 (germline): SGHRS, YFSETQ. V trimming: 0 bases; J trimming: 2 bases; junction bases outside the gene matches: 7. CDR3 region: CASSLDASGRAYEQYF. The CDR3 DNA sequence: TGCGCCAGCAGCTTGGATGCTAGCGGGCGGGCCTACGAGCAGTACTTC.

This sequence joins TRBV27 and TRBJ2-5; 7 positions match TRBD2. CDR1 and CDR2 (germline): MNHEY, SMNVEV (reference sequence). The CDR3 is 13 residues long. With V trimmed by 4 bases and J by 5 bases, 4 bases remained unmatched. The CDR3 DNA follows: TGTGCCAGCAGTTGGCGGGAGCGGGAGACCCAGTACTTC. Amino acid sequence: CASSWRERETQYF.

CDR3 coding DNA: TGTGCCAGCAGGGAGGATGACAATAACTATGGCTACACCTTC. Translating it yields CASREDDNNYGYTF. The chain recombines TRBV6-1 with TRBJ1-2; no firm D call. Trimming removed 6 bases at V and 1 base at J, with 12 bases between. The germline CDR1 and CDR2 sequences are MNHNS and SASEGT. The CDR3 covers 14 residues.

The CDR3 DNA follows: TGTGCCAGCAGTAAAGGCAGACAGGGCCCAGGAAACACCATATATTTT. Its protein product is CASSKGRQGPGNTIYF. The chain combines TRBV9 with TRBJ1-3; 7 bases align to TRBD1. The CDR3 consists of 16 residues. The junction had 12 bases not matched to a gene; V was cut back by 5 bases and J by 4 bases. The germline V gene has CDR1 SGDLS and CDR2 YYNGEE.

CDR3 amino acids: CASSLIWAPYEQYF. The CDR3 DNA follows: TGTGCCAGCAGCTTGATTTGGGCCCCCTACGAGCAGTACTTC. This sequence joins TRBV5-8 and TRBJ2-7; no clear D. CDR3 length: 14 amino acids. Looked up from germline, CDR1 is SGHTS and CDR2 is YDEGEE. Trimming shortened V by 1 base and J by 2 bases, and 10 bases separated the two germline ends.

The chain uses TRBV2 and TRBJ2-7; D call uncertain. The CDR3 covers 13 residues. V was cut by 0 bases and J by 4 bases, with 7 bases left in between. Per germline, CDR1 SNHLY and CDR2 FYNNEI. The CDR3 spells CASSEALGYEQYF. DNA for the CDR3: TGTGCCAGCAGTGAAGCGCTGGGTTACGAGCAGTACTTC. Full variable domain (outside the CDR3, taken from reference TRBV2 and TRBJ2-7): EPEVTQTPSHQVTQMGQEVILRCVPISNHLYFYWYRQILGQKVEFLVSFYNNEISEKSEIFDDQFSVERPDGSNFTLKIRSTKLEDSAMYFCASSEALGYEQYFGPGTRLTVT.

This rearrangement joins TRBV11-2 to TRBJ1-1; D is possibly TRBD1 (6 bases). The CDR3 length is 14 residues. V was cut by 2 bases and J by 4 bases, with 11 bases left in between. Germline CDR1 and CDR2: SGHAT and FQNNGV. The CDR3 sequence is CASSLIDRTTEAFF. In DNA, the CDR3 is TGTGCCAGCAGCTTAATTGACAGGACCACTGAAGCTTTCTTT.

V is TRBV19 and J is TRBJ1-3, with 7 bases identical to TRBD1. The CDR3 spans 17 residues. V shed 6 bases and J 1 base; nucleotides not matched to a gene: 12. The germline V gene encodes CDR1 LNHDA and CDR2 SQIVND (reference sequence). CDR3 coding DNA: TGTGCCAGTAGGCCCAGGACAGGAGCATTATCTGGAAACACCATATATTTT. This encodes CASRPRTGALSGNTIYF.

This clone was seen a few times. This sequence joins TRBV14 and TRBJ2-5; D ambiguous. V was cut by 4 bases and J by 3 bases, with 12 bases left in between. The CDR3 has 14 residues. Germline CDR1 reads SGHDN; CDR2 reads FVKESK. The CDR3 nucleotides are TGTGCCAGCAGCCCCATCTCTATGGAAGAGACCCAGTACTTC. This sequence encodes CASSPISMEETQYF.